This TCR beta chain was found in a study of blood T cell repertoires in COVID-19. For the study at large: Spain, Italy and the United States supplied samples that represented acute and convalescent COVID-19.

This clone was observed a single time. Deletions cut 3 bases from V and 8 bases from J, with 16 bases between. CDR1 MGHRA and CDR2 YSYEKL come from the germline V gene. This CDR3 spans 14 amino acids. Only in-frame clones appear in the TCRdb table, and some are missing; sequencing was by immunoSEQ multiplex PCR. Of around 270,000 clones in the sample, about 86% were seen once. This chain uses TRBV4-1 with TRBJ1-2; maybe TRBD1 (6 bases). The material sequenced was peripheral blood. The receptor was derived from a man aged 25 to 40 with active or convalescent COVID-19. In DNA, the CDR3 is TGCGCCAGCAGCCACTCAGGGGCAGCTCGCGGCTACACCTTC. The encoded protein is CASSHSGAARGYTF.